In its sample, the clone carrying this TCR beta chain was seen a few times. Its antigen is undetermined. This entry is derived from a study of response to subunit inactivated influenza vaccine. Findings of the study overall: It was suggested by the authors that few new T cells are recruited by each seasonal influenza vaccination.

TCRdb passed the RT-PCR reads through MiXCR, listing each CDR3 protein once. This sample has almost 600,000 distinct CDR3 sequences, with 12% to 15% found just once. The CDR3 contains 15 residues. Germline CDR1 and CDR2: DFQATT and SNEGSKA (reference sequence). Trimming removed 7 bases from V and 0 bases from J; junction bases left unmatched: 10. The material sequenced was PBMCs from blood, taken less than 13 days after vaccination. The clonotype comes from a man between 45 and 60 years old who received an inactivated influenza vaccine. This chain links TRBV20-1 with TRBJ2-3, with 7 positions matching TRBD2. CDR3 nucleotides: TGCAGTGAGACAAGCGGGGAGACTAGCACAGATACGCAGTATTTT. It translates to CSETSGETSTDTQYF.